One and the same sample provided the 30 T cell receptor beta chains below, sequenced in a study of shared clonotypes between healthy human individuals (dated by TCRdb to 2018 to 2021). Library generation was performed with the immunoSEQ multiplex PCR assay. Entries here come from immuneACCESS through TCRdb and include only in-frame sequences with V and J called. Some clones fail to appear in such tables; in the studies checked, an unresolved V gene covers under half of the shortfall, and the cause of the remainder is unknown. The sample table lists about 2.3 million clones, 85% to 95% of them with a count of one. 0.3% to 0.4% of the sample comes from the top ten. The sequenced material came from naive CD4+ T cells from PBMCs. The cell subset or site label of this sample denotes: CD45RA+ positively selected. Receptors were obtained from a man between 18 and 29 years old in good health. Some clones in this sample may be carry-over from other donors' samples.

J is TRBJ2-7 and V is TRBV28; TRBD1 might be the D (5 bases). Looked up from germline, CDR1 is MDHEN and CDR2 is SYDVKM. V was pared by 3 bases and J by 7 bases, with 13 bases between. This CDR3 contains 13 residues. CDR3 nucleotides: TGTGCCAGCAGTTTTGGGGCAGTGGGAGAGCAGTACTTC. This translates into CASSFGAVGEQYF.

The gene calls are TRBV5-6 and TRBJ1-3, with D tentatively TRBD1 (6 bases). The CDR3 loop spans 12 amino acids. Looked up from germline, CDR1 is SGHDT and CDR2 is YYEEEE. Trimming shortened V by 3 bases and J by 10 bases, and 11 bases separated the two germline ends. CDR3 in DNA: TGTGCCAGCAGCTCATTACAGGGAACCATATATTTT. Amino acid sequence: CASSSLQGTIYF.

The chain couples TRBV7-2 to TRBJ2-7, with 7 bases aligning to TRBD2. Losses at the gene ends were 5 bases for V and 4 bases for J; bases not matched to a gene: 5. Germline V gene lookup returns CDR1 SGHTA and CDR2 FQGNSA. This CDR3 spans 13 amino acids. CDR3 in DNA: TGTGCCAGCAGCGGCGGGAGTGCTTACGAGCAGTACTTC. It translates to CASSGGSAYEQYF. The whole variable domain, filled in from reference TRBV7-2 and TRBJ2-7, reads GAGVSQSPSNKVTEKGKDVELRCDPISGHTALYWYRQSLGQGLEFLIYFQGNSAPDKSGLPSDRFSAERTGGSVSTLTIQRTQQEDSAVYLCASSGGSAYEQYFGPGTRLTVT.

The CDR3 sequence is CASSLAPATEAFF. The CDR3 DNA reads TGTGCCAGCAGCTTGGCCCCCGCTACTGAAGCTTTCTTT. J is TRBJ1-1 and V is TRBV5-4; D is unclear. This CDR3 is 13 amino acids long. Trimming removed 0 bases from V and 5 bases from J, with 8 bases in between. Germline values: CDR1 SGHNT, CDR2 YYREEE (reference sequence).

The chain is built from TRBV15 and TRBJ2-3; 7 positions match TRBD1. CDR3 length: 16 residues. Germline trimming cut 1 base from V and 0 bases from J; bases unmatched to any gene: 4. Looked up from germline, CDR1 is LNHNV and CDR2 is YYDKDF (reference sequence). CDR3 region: CATSRGGQYSTDTQYF. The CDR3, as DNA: TGTGCCACCAGCAGAGGGGGACAGTATAGCACAGATACGCAGTATTTT.

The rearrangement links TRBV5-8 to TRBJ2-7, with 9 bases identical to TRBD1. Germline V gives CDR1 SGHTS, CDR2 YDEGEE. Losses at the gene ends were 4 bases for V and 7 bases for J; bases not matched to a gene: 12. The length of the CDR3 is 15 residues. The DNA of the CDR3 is TGTGCCAGCAGCCGACTTCGGGACAGGGTAGGGGAGCAGTACTTC. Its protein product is CASSRLRDRVGEQYF.

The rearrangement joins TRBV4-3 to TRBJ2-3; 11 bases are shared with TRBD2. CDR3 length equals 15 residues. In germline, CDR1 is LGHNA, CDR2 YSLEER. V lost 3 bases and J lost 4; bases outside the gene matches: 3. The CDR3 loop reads CASSHQLAGADTQYF. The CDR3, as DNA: TGCGCCAGCAGCCACCAACTAGCGGGAGCAGATACGCAGTATTTT.

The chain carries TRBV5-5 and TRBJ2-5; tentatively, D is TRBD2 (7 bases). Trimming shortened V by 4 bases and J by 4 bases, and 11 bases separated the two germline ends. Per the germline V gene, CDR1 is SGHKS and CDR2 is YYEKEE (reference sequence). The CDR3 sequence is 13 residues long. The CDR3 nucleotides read TGTGCCAGCAGCCCCGGGGGGCGAGAGACCCAGTACTTC. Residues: CASSPGGRETQYF.

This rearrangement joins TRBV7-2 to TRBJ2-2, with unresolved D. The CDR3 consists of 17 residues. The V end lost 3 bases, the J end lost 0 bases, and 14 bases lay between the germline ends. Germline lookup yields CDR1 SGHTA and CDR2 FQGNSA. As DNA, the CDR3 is TGTGCCAGCAGCTTCTATTCCCGGGTCGCGAACACCGGGGAGCTGTTTTTT. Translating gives CASSFYSRVANTGELFF.

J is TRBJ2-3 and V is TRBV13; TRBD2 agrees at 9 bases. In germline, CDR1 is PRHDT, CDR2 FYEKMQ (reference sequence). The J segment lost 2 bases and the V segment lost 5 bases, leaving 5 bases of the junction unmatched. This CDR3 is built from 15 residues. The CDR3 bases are TGTGCCAGCAGCAACAGGACTAGCGCCACAGATACGCAGTATTTT. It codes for CASSNRTSATDTQYF.

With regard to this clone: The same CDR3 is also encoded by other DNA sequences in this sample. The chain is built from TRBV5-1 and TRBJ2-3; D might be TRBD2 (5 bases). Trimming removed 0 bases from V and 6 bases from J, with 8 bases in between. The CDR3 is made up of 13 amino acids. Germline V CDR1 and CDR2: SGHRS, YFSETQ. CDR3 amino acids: CASSLAGEDTQYF. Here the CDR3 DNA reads TGCGCCAGCAGCTTGGCCGGGGAGGATACGCAGTATTTT.

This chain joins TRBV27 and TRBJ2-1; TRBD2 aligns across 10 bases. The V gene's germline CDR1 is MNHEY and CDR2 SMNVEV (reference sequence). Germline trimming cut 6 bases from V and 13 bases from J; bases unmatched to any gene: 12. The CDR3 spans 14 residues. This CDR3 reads CASSQYSLAGSQFF. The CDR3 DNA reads TGTGCCAGCAGCCAATACTCACTAGCGGGGTCTCAGTTCTTC.

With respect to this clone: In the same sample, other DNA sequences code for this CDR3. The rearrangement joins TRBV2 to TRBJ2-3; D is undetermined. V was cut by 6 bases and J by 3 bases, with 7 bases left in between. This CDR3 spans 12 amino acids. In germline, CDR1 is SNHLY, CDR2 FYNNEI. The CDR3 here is CASRPDTDTQYF. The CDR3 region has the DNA TGTGCCAGCAGGCCAGATACAGATACGCAGTATTTT.

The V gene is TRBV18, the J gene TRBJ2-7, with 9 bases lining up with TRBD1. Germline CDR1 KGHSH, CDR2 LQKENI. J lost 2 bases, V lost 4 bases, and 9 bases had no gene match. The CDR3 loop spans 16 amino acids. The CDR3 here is CASSQPGQGSTYEQYF. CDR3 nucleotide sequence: TGTGCCAGCTCACAACCGGGACAGGGATCAACCTACGAGCAGTACTTC.

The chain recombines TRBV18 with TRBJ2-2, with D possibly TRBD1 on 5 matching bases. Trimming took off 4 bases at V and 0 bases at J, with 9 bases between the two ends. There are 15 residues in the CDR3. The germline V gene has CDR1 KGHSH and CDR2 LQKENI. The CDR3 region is CASSLDSANTGELFF. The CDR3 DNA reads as TGTGCCAGCTCACTAGACAGCGCGAACACCGGGGAGCTGTTTTTT.

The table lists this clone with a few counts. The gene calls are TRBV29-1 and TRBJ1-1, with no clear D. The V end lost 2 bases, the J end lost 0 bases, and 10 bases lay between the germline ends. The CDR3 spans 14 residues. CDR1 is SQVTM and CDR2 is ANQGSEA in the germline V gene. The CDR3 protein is CSVESLGMNTEAFF. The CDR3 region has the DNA TGCAGCGTTGAATCGCTAGGGATGAACACTGAAGCTTTCTTT. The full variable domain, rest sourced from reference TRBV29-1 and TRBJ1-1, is SAVISQKPSRDICQRGTSLTIQCQVDSQVTMMFWYRQQPGQSLTLIATANQGSEATYESGFVIDKFPISRPNLTFSTLTVSNMSPEDSSIYLCSVESLGMNTEAFFGQGTRLTVV.

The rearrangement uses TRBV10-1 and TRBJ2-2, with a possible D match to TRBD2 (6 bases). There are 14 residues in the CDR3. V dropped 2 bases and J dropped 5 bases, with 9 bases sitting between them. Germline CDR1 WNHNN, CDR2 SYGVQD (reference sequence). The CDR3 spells CASSETAGTGELFF. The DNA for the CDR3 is TGCGCCAGCAGTGAGACGGCGGGGACCGGGGAGCTGTTTTTT.

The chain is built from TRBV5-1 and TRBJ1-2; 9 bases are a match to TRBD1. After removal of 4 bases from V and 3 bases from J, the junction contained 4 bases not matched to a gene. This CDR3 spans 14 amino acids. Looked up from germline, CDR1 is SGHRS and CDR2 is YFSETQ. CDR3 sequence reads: CASSRTGADYGYTF. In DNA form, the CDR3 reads TGCGCCAGCAGCCGGACAGGGGCGGACTATGGCTACACCTTC.

CDR3 sequence (DNA): TGCGCCAGCAGTGAAAATCTCCGGGACAGGGCCGGCTACACCTTC. It codes for CASSENLRDRAGYTF. The chain couples TRBV10-1 to TRBJ1-2; 9 nucleotides align to TRBD1. The CDR3 runs to 15 residues. The trim removed 3 bases at V and 8 bases at J, leaving 10 bases unmatched. Germline V gene data show CDR1 as WNHNN and CDR2 as SYGVQD (reference sequence).

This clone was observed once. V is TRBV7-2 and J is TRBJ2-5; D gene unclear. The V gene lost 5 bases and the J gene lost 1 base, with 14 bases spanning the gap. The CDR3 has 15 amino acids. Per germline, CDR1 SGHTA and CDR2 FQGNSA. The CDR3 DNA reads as TGTGCCAGCAGCCCCCCCCCTAGGGCCCAAGAGACCCAGTACTTC. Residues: CASSPPPRAQETQYF.

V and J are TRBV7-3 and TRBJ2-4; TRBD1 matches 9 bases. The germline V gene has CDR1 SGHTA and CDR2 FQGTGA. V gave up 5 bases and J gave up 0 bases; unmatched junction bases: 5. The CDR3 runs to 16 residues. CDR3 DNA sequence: TGTGCCAGCAGCCCTGGACAGGGGATAGCCAAAAACATTCAGTACTTC. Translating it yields CASSPGQGIAKNIQYF.

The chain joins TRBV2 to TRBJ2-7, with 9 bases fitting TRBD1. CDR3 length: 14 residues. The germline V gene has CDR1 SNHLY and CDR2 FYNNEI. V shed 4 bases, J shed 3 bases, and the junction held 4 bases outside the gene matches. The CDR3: CASSATGGYYEQYF. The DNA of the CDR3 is TGTGCCAGCAGTGCGACAGGGGGGTACTACGAGCAGTACTTC.

DNA of the CDR3: TGTGCCATCAGTGAGGGGCCTCAAGCTGGGGCCAACGTCCTGACTTTC. Translated: CAISEGPQAGANVLTF. This chain links TRBV10-3 with TRBJ2-6, with unresolved D. The CDR3 is made up of 16 amino acids. Trimming pared 2 bases from V and 2 bases from J, leaving 10 bases between. CDR1 and CDR2 (germline): ENHRY, SYGVKD.

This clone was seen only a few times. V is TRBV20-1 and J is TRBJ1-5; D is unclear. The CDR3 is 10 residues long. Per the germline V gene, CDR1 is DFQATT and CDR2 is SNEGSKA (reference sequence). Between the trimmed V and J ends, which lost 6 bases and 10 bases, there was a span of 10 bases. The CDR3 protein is CSAPLGPQHF. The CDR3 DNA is TGCAGTGCCCCTCTGGGACCCCAGCATTTT.

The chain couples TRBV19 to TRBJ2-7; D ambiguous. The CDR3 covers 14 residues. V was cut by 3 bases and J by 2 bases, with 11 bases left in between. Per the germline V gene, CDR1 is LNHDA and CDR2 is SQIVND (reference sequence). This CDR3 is CASSMLGTTYEQYF. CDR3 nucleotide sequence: TGTGCCAGTAGTATGTTGGGCACCACCTACGAGCAGTACTTC.

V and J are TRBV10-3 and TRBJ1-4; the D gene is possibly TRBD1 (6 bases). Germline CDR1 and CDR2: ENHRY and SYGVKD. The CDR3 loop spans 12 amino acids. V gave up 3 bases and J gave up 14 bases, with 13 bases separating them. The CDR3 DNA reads TGTGCCATCAGTGAAACAGGGTTGGTGCTGTTTTTT. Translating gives CAISETGLVLFF.

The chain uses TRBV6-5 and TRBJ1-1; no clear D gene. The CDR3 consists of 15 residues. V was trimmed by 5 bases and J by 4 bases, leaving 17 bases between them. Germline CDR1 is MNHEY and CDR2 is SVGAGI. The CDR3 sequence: CASSPLAVGFTEAFF. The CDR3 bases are TGTGCCAGCAGTCCCCTGGCAGTCGGTTTCACTGAAGCTTTCTTT.

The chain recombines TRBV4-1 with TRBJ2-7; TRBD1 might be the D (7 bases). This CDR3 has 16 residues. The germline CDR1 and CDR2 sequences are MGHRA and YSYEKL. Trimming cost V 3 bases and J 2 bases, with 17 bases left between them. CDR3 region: CASSQVYGGTAYEQYF. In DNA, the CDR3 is TGCGCCAGCAGCCAGGTGTACGGCGGGACAGCCTACGAGCAGTACTTC.

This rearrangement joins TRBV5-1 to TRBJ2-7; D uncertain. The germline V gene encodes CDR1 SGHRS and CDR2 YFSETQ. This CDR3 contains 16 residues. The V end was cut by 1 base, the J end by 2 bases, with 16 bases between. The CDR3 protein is CASSLSVQANPYEQYF. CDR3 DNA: TGCGCCAGCAGCTTGTCTGTGCAGGCGAACCCCTACGAGCAGTACTTC.

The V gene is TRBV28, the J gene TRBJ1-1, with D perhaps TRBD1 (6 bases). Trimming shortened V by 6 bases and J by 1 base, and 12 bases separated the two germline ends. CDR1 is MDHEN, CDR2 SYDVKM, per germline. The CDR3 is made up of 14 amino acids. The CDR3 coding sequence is TGTGCCAGCAGGTCCCCGACAGGGAACACTGAAGCTTTCTTT. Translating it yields CASRSPTGNTEAFF.